This TCR beta chain was found in a study of response to subunit inactivated influenza vaccine. The study's findings and limits: Each seasonal flu vaccination may recruit only limited new T cells, authors suggested.

On this clonotype: Its matching antigen is unknown.

One entry per CDR3 protein results from TCRdb running MiXCR on the RT-PCR reads. Of almost 250,000 distinct CDR3 sequences in the sample, about 12% were seen once. The ends were cut back, 3 bases at V and 0 bases at J, with 12 bases in the middle. Germline CDR1 reads KGHSH; CDR2 reads LQKENI. CDR3 length: 15 amino acids. This specimen consisted of non-naive T cells sorted from PBMCs, obtained around two weeks before vaccination. The chain is built from TRBV18 and TRBJ2-7, with D perhaps matching TRBD1 (6 bases). This sequence originates from a man aged 50-60 years who received an inactivated influenza vaccine. The CDR3 DNA sequence: TGTGCCAGCTCACCGAAGACAGGCACCTCCTACGAGCAGTACTTC. It encodes CASSPKTGTSYEQYF.